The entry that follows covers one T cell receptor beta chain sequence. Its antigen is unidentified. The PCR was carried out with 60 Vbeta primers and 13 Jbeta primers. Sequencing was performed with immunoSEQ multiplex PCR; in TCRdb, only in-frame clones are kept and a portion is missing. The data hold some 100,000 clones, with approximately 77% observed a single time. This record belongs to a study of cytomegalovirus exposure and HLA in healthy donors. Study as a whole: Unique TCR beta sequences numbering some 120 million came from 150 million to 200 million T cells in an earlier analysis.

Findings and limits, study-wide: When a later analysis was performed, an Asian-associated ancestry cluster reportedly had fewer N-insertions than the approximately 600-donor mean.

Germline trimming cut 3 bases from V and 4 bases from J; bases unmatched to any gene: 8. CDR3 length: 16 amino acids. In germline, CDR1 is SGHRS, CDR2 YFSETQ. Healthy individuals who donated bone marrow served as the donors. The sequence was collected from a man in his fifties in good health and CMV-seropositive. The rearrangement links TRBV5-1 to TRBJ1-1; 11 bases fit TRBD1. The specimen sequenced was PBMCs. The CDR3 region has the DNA TGCGCCAGCAGCTCCACTCCCGGGACAGGGGGCACTGAAGCTTTCTTT. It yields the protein CASSSTPGTGGTEAFF.